Below are 30 T cell receptor beta chains sequenced from a single sample in a study of identical twins. TCRdb itself ran the 5' RACE reads through MiXCR, one entry per CDR3 protein. Of 500,000 or so distinct CDR3 sequences in the sample, over 11% were seen once. These same data were also listed under a study on yellow fever vaccine responses in identical twins.

The source material was CD4+ T cells sorted from blood. The receptor source for this set is a woman younger than 30 in good health.

V usage is TRBV28 and J usage is TRBJ2-1; the match to TRBD2 covers 9 bases. This CDR3 spans 16 amino acids. In germline, CDR1 is MDHEN, CDR2 SYDVKM. With 6 bases clipped from V and 4 bases from J, the junction kept 10 bases outside the gene matches. The CDR3 protein is CASSSPLAGSYNEQFF. CDR3 nucleotides: TGTGCCAGCAGCTCCCCTCTAGCGGGGTCGTACAATGAGCAGTTCTTC.

This clonotype was picked up many times. The genes are TRBV5-1 and TRBJ1-2; D uncertain. CDR1 is SGHRS and CDR2 is YFSETQ in the germline V gene. V shed 0 bases and J shed 4 bases, with 13 bases lying between them. The CDR3 covers 15 residues. The CDR3: CASSLGGRVGYGYTF. The CDR3, as DNA: TGCGCCAGCAGCTTGGGCGGAAGAGTGGGCTATGGCTACACCTTC.

This clonotype has just a few counts. V and J are TRBV5-6 and TRBJ2-1; D is possibly TRBD2 (6 bases). The CDR3 runs 15 residues. The germline CDR1 and CDR2 sequences are SGHDT and YYEEEE. Trimming left V 3 bases short and J 0 bases short, with 10 bases between. The CDR3 loop reads CASSSPSVSYNEQFF. CDR3 DNA: TGTGCCAGCAGCTCCCCTAGCGTCTCCTACAATGAGCAGTTCTTC.

The V gene is TRBV4-3, the J gene TRBJ2-7; no clear D. The germline V gene has CDR1 LGHNA and CDR2 YSLEER. This CDR3 is built from 15 residues. V lost 1 base and J lost 1, with 11 bases in between. The CDR3 bases are TGCGCCAGCAGCCAAGCCCCGGGTGGATCCTACGAGCAGTACTTC. Its protein is CASSQAPGGSYEQYF.

The chain couples TRBV9 to TRBJ2-1; tentative D call: TRBD1 (6 bases). This CDR3 has 17 residues. Germline-derived CDR1 and CDR2 are SGDLS and YYNGEE. V was pared by 0 bases and J by 8 bases, with 21 bases between. The CDR3 reads CASSVVGGGPHMDEQFF. The CDR3 DNA follows: TGTGCCAGCAGCGTAGTAGGGGGTGGGCCCCACATGGATGAGCAGTTCTTC.

In this sample, this clonotype turned up a few times. This chain uses TRBV20-1 with TRBJ2-3; TRBD1 is a possible D gene (6 bases). The length of the CDR3 is 16 residues. CDR1 is DFQATT, CDR2 SNEGSKA, per germline (reference sequence). V was trimmed by 6 bases and J by 3 bases, leaving 22 bases between them. CDR3 residues: CSALGRRLGATDTQYF. CDR3 sequence (DNA): TGCAGTGCCTTGGGTCGGCGGCTGGGGGCAACAGATACGCAGTATTTT.

This chain uses TRBV3-1 with TRBJ2-7; TRBD2 is a possible D gene (5 bases). This CDR3 comprises 17 residues. Trimming stripped 3 bases from V and 3 bases from J, with 21 bases between. CDR1 is LGHDT and CDR2 is YNNKEL in the germline V gene (reference sequence). CDR3 nucleotides: TGTGCCAGCAGCCATCCTACTAGATCCCCCACCCTCTACGAGCAGTACTTC. Its protein product is CASSHPTRSPTLYEQYF.

The V gene is TRBV5-1, the J gene TRBJ2-5; tentative D call: TRBD2 (6 bases). Germline V CDR1 and CDR2: SGHRS, YFSETQ. The CDR3 loop spans 14 amino acids. V gave up 1 base and J gave up 3 bases, with 10 bases separating them. The CDR3 protein is CASSLQGGEETQYF. CDR3 in DNA: TGCGCCAGCAGCTTGCAGGGAGGAGAAGAGACCCAGTACTTC.

This clonotype was found a few times. The V call is TRBV20-1, the J call TRBJ1-1; unclear D gene. Trimming removed 6 bases from V and 1 base from J, with 21 bases in between. This CDR3 comprises 16 residues. Germline lookup yields CDR1 DFQATT and CDR2 SNEGSKA (reference sequence). CDR3 amino acids: CSALGIGSVRNTEAFF. The CDR3 DNA sequence: TGCAGTGCCCTCGGTATAGGTTCGGTCAGGAACACTGAAGCTTTCTTT.

This clonotype was found a few times. This chain links TRBV27 with TRBJ2-2, with 8 bases that match TRBD1. The CDR3 totals 16 residues. V was clipped by 5 bases and J by 0 bases; unmatched bases: 5. Germline V gene data show CDR1 as MNHEY and CDR2 as SMNVEV (reference sequence). The CDR3 spells CASSIPTGANTGELFF. CDR3 bases: TGTGCCAGCAGTATACCGACAGGGGCGAACACCGGGGAGCTGTTTTTT.

This clonotype appeared a few times. The CDR3 region has the DNA TGTGCCAGCAGCTTATCTGTTCCTGGGACTAGCCACAATGAGCAGTTCTTC. This codes for CASSLSVPGTSHNEQFF. The gene calls are TRBV7-2 and TRBJ2-1; TRBD2 matches 9 bases. Trimming took 2 bases from V and 5 from J; bases not matched to a gene: 10. Per the germline V gene, CDR1 is SGHTA and CDR2 is FQGNSA. This CDR3 is built from 17 residues. Filled out from reference TRBV7-2 and TRBJ2-1, the complete variable domain reads GAGVSQSPSNKVTEKGKDVELRCDPISGHTALYWYRQSLGQGLEFLIYFQGNSAPDKSGLPSDRFSAERTGGSVSTLTIQRTQQEDSAVYLCASSLSVPGTSHNEQFFGPGTRLTVL.

Many counts were recorded for this clonotype. V and J are TRBV2 and TRBJ2-7; possibly TRBD1 for D (5 bases). Per germline, CDR1 SNHLY and CDR2 FYNNEI. With 0 bases removed from V and 4 bases from J, the gap between germline ends came to 10 bases. The CDR3 sequence is 14 residues long. The CDR3 here is CASSEAGQLYEQYF. The CDR3 nucleotides are TGTGCCAGCAGTGAAGCCGGACAACTGTACGAGCAGTACTTC.

This clonotype was recorded many times. The CDR3 is CASSLSSGRSNEQFF. In DNA form, the CDR3 reads TGCGCCAGCAGCTTGAGTAGCGGGAGATCTAATGAGCAGTTCTTC. This sequence joins TRBV5-1 and TRBJ2-1, with 9 positions matching TRBD2. V gave up 1 base and J gave up 7 bases; unmatched junction bases: 6. The CDR3 loop spans 15 amino acids. The germline gives CDR1 SGHRS, CDR2 YFSETQ.

The chain carries TRBV7-6 and TRBJ2-1; 9 bases fit TRBD1. CDR3 length: 18 amino acids. V was pared by 5 bases and J by 7 bases, with 18 bases of the junction left unmatched. The germline gives CDR1 SGHVS, CDR2 FNYEAQ. CDR3 nucleotides: TGTGCCAGCAGCCCCAGGACAGGGGCGGGGTCGTGGGAGAATGAGCAGTTCTTC. Its translation: CASSPRTGAGSWENEQFF.

The rearrangement links TRBV7-2 to TRBJ1-2; TRBD1 agrees at 7 bases. V lost 4 bases, J lost 7 bases, and 12 bases stayed unmatched. Germline V lookup: CDR1 SGHTA, CDR2 FQGNSA. The CDR3 has 15 amino acids. The CDR3 loop reads CASSSNNRGGGGYTF. The DNA for the CDR3 is TGTGCCAGCAGCTCCAACAACAGGGGCGGAGGTGGCTACACCTTC.

This clonotype was seen ten or more times. The chain combines TRBV5-1 with TRBJ2-3; D is uncertain. The V and J ends lost 2 bases and 2 bases respectively, with 3 bases between them. Germline CDR1 is SGHRS and CDR2 is YFSETQ. The CDR3 is made up of 12 amino acids. DNA of the CDR3: TGCGCCAGCAGCTTCCCCACAGATACGCAGTATTTT. Protein product: CASSFPTDTQYF.

This clonotype appeared many times. This rearrangement joins TRBV5-1 to TRBJ2-7; D unclear. The germline CDR1 and CDR2 sequences are SGHRS and YFSETQ. V gave up 0 bases and J gave up 5 bases, with 6 bases separating them. The CDR3 is 12 residues long. The CDR3 DNA reads as TGCGCCAGCAGCTTGGTTGGAGACGAGCAGTACTTC. Encoded protein: CASSLVGDEQYF.

The gene calls are TRBV6-5 and TRBJ2-3; 14 bases fit TRBD2. Germline V gives CDR1 MNHEY, CDR2 SVGAGI. V lost 6 bases to trimming and J lost 6 bases; unmatched junction nucleotides: 14. This CDR3 is built from 18 residues. The CDR3 spells CASSYTKMGLAGVDTQYF. In DNA form, the CDR3 reads TGTGCCAGCAGCTATACAAAGATGGGACTAGCGGGAGTGGATACGCAGTATTTT.

This clonotype has more than one count but fewer than ten. The chain employs TRBV5-5 and TRBJ2-1; D is possibly TRBD1 (5 bases). Trimming stripped 6 bases from V and 9 bases from J, with 25 bases between. Germline loops: CDR1 SGHKS, CDR2 YYEKEE (reference sequence). This CDR3 has 16 amino acids. For the CDR3, the DNA is TGTGCCAGCAACTCGCCAGGCAAGGGCCTAAGGGGTGAGCAGTTCTTC. Protein product: CASNSPGKGLRGEQFF.

This clonotype came up a few times. This sequence joins TRBV6-6 and TRBJ2-5, with 9 bases fitting TRBD1. J lost 3 bases, V lost 6 bases, and 2 bases had no gene match. Germline CDR1 is MNHNY and CDR2 is SVGAGI (reference sequence). The CDR3 length is 13 residues. CDR3 DNA sequence: TGTGCCAGCAGGACAGGGGGAGAAGAGACCCAGTACTTC. Its protein is CASRTGGEETQYF.

In this sample, this clonotype turned up a few times. In DNA form, the CDR3 reads TGTGCCAGCAGTTGGATGGAGACGAACACTGAAGCTTTCTTT. Protein sequence: CASSWMETNTEAFF. The chain recombines TRBV12-3 or TRBV12-4 with TRBJ1-1; D ambiguous. This CDR3 region has 14 residues. V was cut by 4 bases and J by 1 base, with 10 bases left in between.

The table lists this clonotype with many counts. This chain uses TRBV5-1 with TRBJ2-2; 10 nucleotides agree with TRBD2. The CDR3 runs to 16 residues. Per the germline V gene, CDR1 is SGHRS and CDR2 is YFSETQ. The trim removed 0 bases at V and 1 base at J, leaving 0 bases unmatched. CDR3 coding DNA: TGCGCCAGCAGCTTGGGACTAGCGGGGAACACCGGGGAGCTGTTTTTT. Its translation is CASSLGLAGNTGELFF.

Only a few counts were recorded for this clonotype. The chain is built from TRBV5-1 and TRBJ1-5; 8 bases map to TRBD1. Germline values: CDR1 SGHRS, CDR2 YFSETQ. The CDR3 totals 16 residues. The V gene end was trimmed by 2 bases and the J gene end by 0 bases; junction bases not matched to a gene: 4. The CDR3 region is CASSFWDRTSNQPQHF. CDR3 DNA sequence: TGCGCCAGCAGCTTCTGGGACAGGACTAGCAATCAGCCCCAGCATTTT.

This clonotype has more than one count but fewer than ten. The chain has TRBV19 and TRBJ2-5; tentative D call: TRBD2 (6 bases). Germline CDR1 and CDR2: LNHDA and SQIVND (reference sequence). Trimming took off 3 bases at V and 5 bases at J, with 10 bases between the two ends. The CDR3 length is 13 residues. The CDR3 nucleotides read TGTGCCAGTAGTATGGCGGGGATGGAGACCCAGTACTTC. This gives the protein CASSMAGMETQYF.

V gene TRBV27 combines with J gene TRBJ1-1; TRBD1 agrees at 7 bases. CDR3 length: 17 amino acids. The germline CDR1 and CDR2 sequences are MNHEY and SMNVEV (reference sequence). DNA of the CDR3: TGTGCTCAACATGGCCAGGGGGTGAGACCGACGAACACTGAAGCTTTCTTT. Translation gives CAQHGQGVRPTNTEAFF.

The rearrangement joins TRBV7-2 to TRBJ2-7, with TRBD2 identical over 7 bases. The CDR3 loop spans 14 amino acids. The V segment lost 5 bases and the J segment 0 bases; nucleotides outside the gene matches: 4. Germline V CDR1 and CDR2: SGHTA, FQGNSA. The CDR3: CASSAGLHSYEQYF. CDR3 nucleotides: TGTGCCAGCAGCGCGGGACTACACTCCTACGAGCAGTACTTC.

This clonotype has only a few counts. The rearrangement joins TRBV5-7 to TRBJ2-1; 9 bases match TRBD1. TRBV5-7 is annotated as an ORF whose role is uncertain. The CDR3 length is 15 residues. V dropped 2 bases and J dropped 8; count of bases not matched to a gene: 8. CDR3 residues: CASSFYRDREDEQFF. CDR3 sequence (DNA): TGTGCCAGCAGCTTTTACCGGGACAGGGAAGATGAGCAGTTCTTC.

This clonotype has only a few counts. The chain carries TRBV5-6 and TRBJ2-1; D not certain. The CDR3 length is 14 residues. The V gene lost 6 bases and the J gene lost 7 bases, with 17 bases spanning the gap. CDR1 SGHDT and CDR2 YYEEEE come from the germline V gene. The CDR3 spells CASNPRRLKNEQFF. In nucleotides, the CDR3 is TGTGCCAGCAACCCACGCAGGTTAAAGAATGAGCAGTTCTTC.

This clonotype has just a few counts. This sequence joins TRBV3-1 and TRBJ2-5; tentatively, D is TRBD1 (6 bases). This CDR3 comprises 14 residues. Trimming took off 4 bases at V and 5 bases at J, with 14 bases between the two ends. Looked up from germline, CDR1 is LGHDT and CDR2 is YNNKEL (reference sequence). The CDR3 spells CASSLLDSRETQYF. The CDR3 nucleotides are TGTGCCAGCAGCCTCCTGGACAGTCGGGAGACCCAGTACTTC.

This clonotype was recorded a few times. The chain couples TRBV7-3 to TRBJ2-1; tentatively, D is TRBD2 (7 bases). From germline, CDR1 is SGHTA and CDR2 FQGTGA. This CDR3 is 17 amino acids long. Deletions cut 2 bases from V and 1 base from J, with 15 bases between. The DNA for the CDR3 is TGTGCCAGCAGCTTAGGGGGGGGGCTTAGGTCCTACAATGAGCAGTTCTTC. Its protein is CASSLGGGLRSYNEQFF.